This T cell receptor (beta chain) comes out of a study of STAT5B mutations in CD4+ large granular lymphocyte leukemia. Turning to the study itself: Healthy donors showed HLA-associated enrichment of the CDR3 'QG' motif. Points from the study as a whole: Roughly 27% of private leukemic clonotypes occurred rarely in other patients' non-leukemic repertoires. CD4-sorted patient repertoires seemed more clonal than healthy CD4+ repertoires. Compared with healthy controls (2/35), patient top clones favored TRBV06 (8/27).

Data came from immunoSEQ multiplex PCR; TCRdb stores just in-frame clones and leaves some out. Of about 45,000 clones listed, around 85% were seen once; the top ten hold 2.6%. Worth noting for this clone: Antigen specificity is unknown.

The CDR3 contains 19 residues. Germline-derived CDR1 and CDR2 are SGHAT and FQDESV (reference sequence). The V segment lost 2 bases and the J segment 7 bases; nucleotides outside the gene matches: 13. This sequence was found in a human donor in good health. The sample was CD4+ T cells from blood buffy coats. This chain uses TRBV11-1 with TRBJ2-1; the match to TRBD2 covers 14 bases. DNA of the CDR3: TGTGCCAGCAGCTTAAGGCCCCGGGGACTAGCGGGAGTGGAAAATGAGCAGTTCTTC. Its protein product is CASSLRPRGLAGVENEQFF.